A selection of T cell receptor beta chains follows, all from one sample in a study of radiation and T cells in renal cell carcinoma. TCRdb's copy holds only in-frame clones and misses some; the assay was immunoSEQ multiplex PCR. The sample carries roughly 45,000 clones, 65% to 85% recorded once. The input for sequencing was blood, taken from a patient whose treatment included radiotherapy and nephrectomy. These receptor sequences come from a woman between 65 and 79 years old with renal cell carcinoma. CDR3s include the opening cysteine and the closing phenylalanine or tryptophan. A D gene is named only where the DNA matches it firmly. The size entry is marked missing in some rows and otherwise reads once, few, many or a size class.

d_call,v_call,clone_size,j_call,cdr3_nt,cdr3_aa
NA,TRBV2,NA,TRBJ2-4,TGTGCCAGCGGGGGAAGACTAGCCAAAAACATTCAGTACTTC,CASGGRLAKNIQYF
NA,TRBV2,medium-sized,TRBJ2-2,TGTGCCAGCTGCCACGGGACCGCCACCGGGGAGCTGTTTTTT,CASCHGTATGELFF
NA,TRBV9,NA,TRBJ2-1,TGTGCCAGCAGCGTGACCTACCACAATGAGCAGTTCTTC,CASSVTYHNEQFF
TRBD1,TRBV27,few,TRBJ2-7,TGTGCCAGCAGTGCCGATGCGGGACAGGGGAGGTCCGAGCAGTACTTC,CASSADAGQGRSEQYF
TRBD2,TRBV9,NA,TRBJ2-3,TGTGCCAGCAGCCCGGGGGGGGGCCCAGGCACAGATACGCAGTATTTT,CASSPGGGPGTDTQYF
NA,TRBV7-9,NA,TRBJ2-3,TGTGCCACCCGAGGGGATACGCAGTATTTT,CATRGDTQYF
NA,TRBV6-1,NA,TRBJ2-7,TGTGCCAGCAGTGGGGACTTTGGGGAGCAGTACTTC,CASSGDFGEQYF
NA,TRBV6-1,NA,TRBJ2-4,TGTGCCAGCAGGCCCGGACCCCCCAAAAACATTCAGTACTTC,CASRPGPPKNIQYF
NA,TRBV4-3,NA,TRBJ1-5,TGCGCCAGCAGCCAAGAGGCAGGGGCGAATCAGCCCCAGCATTTT,CASSQEAGANQPQHF
NA,TRBV27,NA,TRBJ2-7,TGTGCCAGCAGTTTAAAGGGGTCCTCCTACGAGCAGTACTTC,CASSLKGSSYEQYF
NA,TRBV19,NA,TRBJ2-7,TGTGCCAGTAGCCCGGGGGGCAGCCCCTACGAGCAGTACTTC,CASSPGGSPYEQYF
NA,TRBV29-1,few,TRBJ1-1,TGCAGCGTTTCACAGGGACTGAACACTGAAGCTTTCTTT,CSVSQGLNTEAFF
NA,TRBV5-4,NA,TRBJ1-2,TGTGCCAGCAGCTCGGTGGGTGGGGCGCAAAGCTACACCTTC,CASSSVGGAQSYTF
NA,TRBV11-2,few,TRBJ2-5,TGTGCCAGCAGCTTCAACCGTGGCGGGGCCGCCCAAGAGACCCAGTACTTC,CASSFNRGGAAQETQYF
TRBD1,TRBV19,NA,TRBJ1-2,TGTGCCAGTAGTATATATCCCCGGGACAGTCGTTCAGGCTACACCTTC,CASSIYPRDSRSGYTF
NA,TRBV18,NA,TRBJ2-7,TGTGCCAGCTCACGAGTCCCCCGCTCCTACGAGCAGTACTTC,CASSRVPRSYEQYF
NA,TRBV14,few,TRBJ1-2,TGTGCCAGCAGCCCTGGACTCATAGGGGGCTACACCTTC,CASSPGLIGGYTF
TRBD1,TRBV5-5,NA,TRBJ1-1,TGTGCCAGCAGCCGGGACAGGGGGATTACTGAAGCTTTCTTT,CASSRDRGITEAFF
TRBD2,TRBV11-2,once,TRBJ2-3,TGTGCCAGCAGCTTAGTTTCGGGACTAGCGGGAGGACCGCAGTATTTT,CASSLVSGLAGGPQYF
NA,TRBV18,few,TRBJ2-1,TGTGCCAGCTCCTCTTCCTATAGTTTCTTCTACAATGAGCAGTTCTTC,CASSSSYSFFYNEQFF
NA,TRBV7-9,NA,TRBJ2-7,TGTGCCAGCAGCTTATCAGGGTACGAGCAGTACTTC,CASSLSGYEQYF
TRBD1,TRBV6-1,NA,TRBJ2-1,TGTGCCAGCAGTGAACTGGACAGGGTTAGGTACAATGAGCAGTTCTTC,CASSELDRVRYNEQFF
NA,TRBV6-5,NA,TRBJ1-2,TGTGCCAGCAGTTACTCGTACAACAGCAACTATGGCTACACCTTC,CASSYSYNSNYGYTF
NA,TRBV6-6,few,TRBJ1-4,TGTGCCAGCAGAGAAGAGGGGTTAACTAATGAAAAACTGTTTTTT,CASREEGLTNEKLFF